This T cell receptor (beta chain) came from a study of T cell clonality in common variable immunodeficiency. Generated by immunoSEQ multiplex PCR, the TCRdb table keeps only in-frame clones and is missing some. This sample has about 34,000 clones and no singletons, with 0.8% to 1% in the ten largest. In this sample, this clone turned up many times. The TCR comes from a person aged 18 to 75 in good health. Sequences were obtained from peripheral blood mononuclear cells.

The CDR3 loop is CASKAGGSYEQYF. The DNA read from the CDR3 is TGTGCCAGTAAAGCGGGAGGGTCCTACGAG. The chain uses TRBV12-3 or TRBV12-4 and TRBJ2-7; 10 bases are shared with TRBD2. Read sequence stops 3 residues before the CDR3 end, and the germline J gene provides the missing end. The CDR3 has 13 amino acids. V lost 9 bases, J lost 1 base, and 3 bases stayed unmatched.